Listed here are 31 T cell receptor beta chains from one sample, sequenced in a study of T cell responses to AZD1222 COVID-19 vaccine (dated by TCRdb to the early 2020s). Library generation was performed with the immunoSEQ multiplex PCR assay. Not all clones reach the TCRdb copy of this immuneACCESS table, which keeps in-frame sequences only. Checked studies attribute under half of the gap to unresolved V genes and leave the rest unexplained. A total of about 110,000 clones appear in this sample, around 90% of them only once. The ten largest clones add up to around 7% of the sample. This sample's time point label indicates: baseline before first vaccination. The source was peripheral blood, collected on day 0 of AZD1222 vaccination. The source is an adult in good health.

V gene TRBV6-4 combines with J gene TRBJ1-6; a weak D match, TRBD1 (5 bases). Per the germline V gene, CDR1 is MRHNA and CDR2 is SNTAGT. The CDR3 has 14 amino acids. V was shortened by 3 bases and J by 10 bases, with 13 bases between the two germline ends. The CDR3 sequence: CASSEWLGESPLHF. The CDR3 bases are TGTGCCAGCAGTGAGTGGCTGGGGGAGTCACCCCTCCACTTT.

The gene calls are TRBV19 and TRBJ2-3, with TRBD1 identical over 10 bases. The ends lost 8 bases at V and 3 bases at J; junction bases unmatched: 8. This CDR3 comprises 15 residues. Germline values: CDR1 LNHDA, CDR2 SQIVND (reference sequence). The CDR3 DNA is TGTGCCAGTGCCCAAAGGGACAGGGGTACAGATACGCAGTATTTT. It yields the protein CASAQRDRGTDTQYF.

The gene calls are TRBV5-6 and TRBJ1-3, with no clear D. This CDR3 is 14 amino acids long. Per the germline V gene, CDR1 is SGHDT and CDR2 is YYEEEE. The V end lost 4 bases, the J end lost 4 bases, and 12 bases lay between the germline ends. DNA for the CDR3: TGTGCCAGCAGCCTCACCGGGCGGGGAAACACCATATATTTT. Its translation: CASSLTGRGNTIYF. The whole variable domain, remainder taken from reference TRBV5-6 and TRBJ1-3, is DAGVTQSPTHLIKTRGQQVTLRCSPKSGHDTVSWYQQALGQGPQFIFQYYEEEERQRGNFPDRFSGHQFPNYSSELNVNALLLGDSALYLCASSLTGRGNTIYFGEGSWLTVV.

The chain links TRBV2 to TRBJ2-1; TRBD2 might be the D (6 bases). The germline V and J ends were trimmed by 5 bases and 2 bases, with 16 bases remaining between them. CDR3 size: 16 residues. From germline, CDR1 is SNHLY and CDR2 FYNNEI. CDR3 loop: CASSPQGAGAYNEQFF. The CDR3 DNA reads TGTGCCAGCAGTCCCCAGGGAGCGGGCGCCTACAATGAGCAGTTCTTC. Based on the CDR3 plus reference TRBV2 and TRBJ2-1, the full variable domain is EPEVTQTPSHQVTQMGQEVILRCVPISNHLYFYWYRQILGQKVEFLVSFYNNEISEKSEIFDDQFSVERPDGSNFTLKIRSTKLEDSAMYFCASSPQGAGAYNEQFFGPGTRLTVL.

The chain combines TRBV24-1 with TRBJ2-5; tentative D call: TRBD2 (5 bases). Between the trimmed V and J ends, which lost 6 bases and 7 bases, there was a span of 14 bases. This CDR3 is built from 13 residues. Germline CDR1 reads KGHDR; CDR2 reads SFDVKD. CDR3 sequence: CATSHPGLGTQYF. The CDR3 DNA reads as TGTGCCACCAGTCATCCCGGACTTGGGACCCAGTACTTC.

The chain recombines TRBV7-9 with TRBJ1-2; a possible D gene is TRBD1 (6 bases). Germline values: CDR1 SEHNR, CDR2 FQNEAQ (reference sequence). This CDR3 has 12 residues. Between the trimmed V and J ends, which lost 5 bases and 14 bases, there was a span of 18 bases. The CDR3 bases are TGTGCCAGCAGCGAATCCACGGAAAGGGGGACCTTC. Protein: CASSESTERGTF.

The J gene is TRBJ1-4, the V gene TRBV5-6, with 9 positions matching TRBD1. V was pared by 4 bases and J by 8 bases, with 6 bases of the junction left unmatched. Per the germline V gene, CDR1 is SGHDT and CDR2 is YYEEEE. The CDR3 covers 14 residues. The CDR3: CASSPGQGGEKLFF. In nucleotides, the CDR3 is TGTGCCAGCAGCCCGGGACAGGGAGGGGAAAAACTGTTTTTT.

This clone was detected only once. The chain couples TRBV18 to TRBJ1-1; 10 nucleotides match TRBD1. The CDR3 is made up of 15 amino acids. V lost 3 bases, J lost 1 base, and 2 bases stayed unmatched. CDR1 and CDR2 (germline): KGHSH, LQKENI. CDR3 DNA: TGTGCCAGCTCACCGCGGGACAGGGGGAACACTGAAGCTTTCTTT. This codes for CASSPRDRGNTEAFF.

This chain joins TRBV5-1 and TRBJ2-1; D not resolved. The germline V and J ends were trimmed by 1 base and 3 bases, with 8 bases remaining between them. This CDR3 comprises 14 residues. Germline CDR1 is SGHRS and CDR2 is YFSETQ. DNA for the CDR3: TGCGCCAGCAGCTTGCCGCCGGACTACAATGAGCAGTTCTTC. This translates into CASSLPPDYNEQFF.

This chain connects TRBV11-3 to TRBJ2-1; weak D call: TRBD2 (5 bases). Trimming removed 3 bases at V and 10 bases at J, with 19 bases between. The CDR3 has 15 residues. Germline CDR1 is SGHNT and CDR2 is YENEEA. This CDR3 is CASSLGGSPWREQFF. The CDR3, as DNA: TGTGCCAGCAGCTTGGGTGGGAGCCCATGGCGGGAGCAGTTCTTC.

This clone has just a few counts. The chain uses TRBV25-1 and TRBJ1-2; D is possibly TRBD1 (5 bases). The CDR3 runs to 18 residues. V was shortened by 5 bases and J by 5 bases, with 27 bases between the two germline ends. The germline gives CDR1 MGHDK, CDR2 SYGVNS. CDR3: CASSPRLGRQTKKYGYTF. CDR3 nucleotides: TGTGCCAGCAGTCCCCGCCTTGGGCGACAGACCAAGAAATATGGCTACACCTTC.

The rearrangement joins TRBV11-2 to TRBJ1-1; D remains unclear. CDR1 and CDR2 from the germline V gene are SGHAT and FQNNGV. V was shortened by 0 bases and J by 0 bases, with 11 bases between the two germline ends. This CDR3 has 16 residues. CDR3 in amino acids: CASSLDLEGLNTEAFF. The CDR3 DNA reads as TGTGCCAGCAGCTTAGATCTAGAGGGCTTGAACACTGAAGCTTTCTTT.

This chain links TRBV7-3 with TRBJ2-3; TRBD2 might be the D (6 bases). Germline V gene data show CDR1 as SGHTA and CDR2 as FQGTGA. CDR3 length: 14 residues. Trimming left V 4 bases short and J 5 bases short, with 13 bases between. CDR3 protein: CASSSGLTGDTQYF. The CDR3 bases are TGTGCCAGCAGCTCGGGACTGACGGGAGATACGCAGTATTTT.

This chain links TRBV27 with TRBJ1-1; D gene ambiguous. The ends were cut back, 0 bases at V and 8 bases at J, with 10 bases in the middle. Germline CDR1 and CDR2: MNHEY and SMNVEV (reference sequence). CDR3 length equals 13 residues. The CDR3 sequence: CASSLSSAGEAFF. Here the CDR3 DNA reads TGTGCCAGCAGTTTATCGTCCGCGGGCGAAGCTTTCTTT.

This clone showed up just once. The chain uses TRBV10-3 and TRBJ2-1, with D tentatively TRBD2 (5 bases). V was shortened by 6 bases and J by 5 bases, with 20 bases between the two germline ends. This CDR3 is built from 16 residues. Germline V lookup: CDR1 ENHRY, CDR2 SYGVKD. DNA for the CDR3: TGTGCCATCAGAGGAGGCCCTCAAAGTTTGGACAATGAGCAGTTCTTC. Protein sequence: CAIRGGPQSLDNEQFF.

The gene calls are TRBV5-1 and TRBJ1-4; D is possibly TRBD1 (5 bases). V lost 0 bases and J 7 bases, leaving 16 bases between the germline ends. Germline assignment: CDR1 SGHRS and CDR2 YFSETQ. This CDR3 comprises 16 residues. Here the CDR3 reads CASSLVGTPAGEKLFF. CDR3 bases: TGCGCCAGCAGCTTGGTGGGGACCCCTGCGGGTGAAAAACTGTTTTTT.

The J gene is TRBJ1-1, the V gene TRBV7-9; D uncertain. This CDR3 comprises 12 residues. CDR1 is SEHNR, CDR2 FQNEAQ, per germline (reference sequence). Trimming pared 8 bases from V and 1 base from J, leaving 8 bases between. The CDR3 nucleotides are TGTGCCAGCCGCGAGGGGAACACTGAAGCTTTCTTT. Translating gives CASREGNTEAFF.

This rearrangement joins TRBV4-2 to TRBJ1-5, with a tentative D call TRBD1 (5 bases). The CDR3 spans 14 residues. Trimming cost V 0 bases and J 6 bases, with 9 bases left between them. The germline gives CDR1 LGHNA, CDR2 YNFKEQ. The CDR3 bases are TGTGCCAGCAGCCAAGATTCGCAGGGTCAGCCCCAGCATTTT. This sequence encodes CASSQDSQGQPQHF.

J is TRBJ2-1 and V is TRBV18, with a weak D call TRBD2 (6 bases). The CDR3 sequence is 15 residues long. Germline V lookup: CDR1 KGHSH, CDR2 LQKENI. Deletions cut 3 bases from V and 3 bases from J, with 12 bases between. This CDR3 reads CASSPSVRDYNEQFF. The CDR3 coding sequence is TGTGCCAGCTCACCGTCTGTGCGGGACTACAATGAGCAGTTCTTC.

The rearrangement links TRBV28 to TRBJ2-3; no clear D. The CDR3 contains 13 residues. V lost 3 bases to trimming and J lost 2 bases, with 6 bases between them. CDR1 MDHEN and CDR2 SYDVKM come from the germline V gene. The DNA of the CDR3 is TGTGCCAGCAGTTTCGACTTCACAGATACGCAGTATTTT. Translating gives CASSFDFTDTQYF. Looking up the rest from reference TRBV28 and TRBJ2-3 gives the full variable domain: DVKVTQSSRYLVKRTGEKVFLECVQDMDHENMFWYRQDPGLGLRLIYFSYDVKMKEKGDIPEGYSVSREKKERFSLILESASTNQTSMYLCASSFDFTDTQYFGPGTRLTVL.

The genes are TRBV7-2 and TRBJ2-3; TRBD1 matches 9 bases. The length of the CDR3 is 14 residues. The V and J ends lost 7 bases and 1 base, in that order; junction bases with no gene match: 3. The germline V gene has CDR1 SGHTA and CDR2 FQGNSA. The CDR3 is CASIQGAGTDTQYF. DNA for the CDR3: TGTGCCAGCATACAGGGGGCCGGCACAGATACGCAGTATTTT.

The rearrangement links TRBV2 to TRBJ1-3, with TRBD1 matching 9 bases. The germline V gene encodes CDR1 SNHLY and CDR2 FYNNEI. This CDR3 comprises 17 residues. Trimming removed 4 bases from V and 0 bases from J; junction bases left unmatched: 7. CDR3 loop: CASSAGQGPYSGNTIYF. The DNA for the CDR3 is TGTGCCAGCAGTGCGGGACAGGGCCCCTACTCTGGAAACACCATATATTTT.

This clone was counted once. This sequence joins TRBV27 and TRBJ1-6, with D possibly matching TRBD1 (6 bases). The V and J ends lost 5 bases and 10 bases respectively, with 18 bases between them. This CDR3 contains 15 residues. CDR1 MNHEY and CDR2 SMNVEV come from the germline V gene (reference sequence). DNA for the CDR3: TGTGCCAGCAGTCACACAGACAGGCTGGGCTCACCCCTCCACTTT. This translates into CASSHTDRLGSPLHF.

This clone was recorded once. V gene TRBV5-1 combines with J gene TRBJ1-2; TRBD1 aligns across 8 bases. Trimming removed 0 bases from V and 5 bases from J; junction bases left unmatched: 6. The CDR3 length is 15 residues. Germline V CDR1 and CDR2: SGHRS, YFSETQ. This chain's CDR3 is CASSLAGGIGYGYTF. Here the CDR3 DNA reads TGCGCCAGCAGCTTGGCAGGGGGCATAGGTTATGGCTACACCTTC. The whole variable domain, filled in from reference TRBV5-1 and TRBJ1-2, reads KAGVTQTPRYLIKTRGQQVTLSCSPISGHRSVSWYQQTPGQGLQFLFEYFSETQRNKGNFPGRFSGRQFSNSRSEMNVSTLELGDSALYLCASSLAGGIGYGYTFGSGTRLTVV.

CDR3 sequence: CASSLLPGDTEAFF. In DNA form, the CDR3 reads TGTGCCAGCAGCTTATTACCAGGCGACACTGAAGCTTTCTTT. The chain joins TRBV7-9 to TRBJ1-1; D unresolved. CDR1 is SEHNR and CDR2 is FQNEAQ in the germline V gene (reference sequence). The V end lost 2 bases, the J end lost 3 bases, and 10 bases lay between the germline ends. This CDR3 contains 14 residues. The full variable domain, with the rest looked up from reference TRBV7-9 and TRBJ1-1, is DTGVSQNPRHKITKRGQNVTFRCDPISEHNRLYWYRQTLGQGPEFLTYFQNEAQLEKSRLLSDRFSAERPKGSFSTLEIQRTEQGDSAMYLCASSLLPGDTEAFFGQGTRLTVV.

CDR3 region: CASSPGTSGRNPAGDTQYF. Here the CDR3 DNA reads TGTGCCAGCTCCCCAGGGACTAGCGGGCGTAACCCCGCGGGAGATACGCAGTATTTT. The chain recombines TRBV18 with TRBJ2-3; 12 nucleotides agree with TRBD2. The CDR3 runs to 19 residues. Germline values: CDR1 KGHSH, CDR2 LQKENI. J gave up 5 bases and V 6 bases, and 18 bases lay outside the gene matches.

This clone was picked up one time. The V and J genes are TRBV21-1 and TRBJ2-7; the table calls TRBD1, which could not be checked here. TRBV21-1 is a recognized pseudogene. This CDR3 has 15 residues. The CDR3 DNA reads TGTGCCAGCATCCCCCTAGGGGGCACGGGCTACGAGCAGTACTTC. It is translated as CASIPLGGTGYEQYF.

V is TRBV6-5 and J is TRBJ2-7; 8 bases map to TRBD1. The ends lost 4 bases at V and 2 bases at J; junction bases unmatched: 10. The V gene's germline CDR1 is MNHEY and CDR2 SVGAGI. This CDR3 has 16 amino acids. For the CDR3, the DNA is TGTGCCAGCAGTTTCTTACCCGGGACAGGACCCTACGAGCAGTACTTC. Residues: CASSFLPGTGPYEQYF.

The sample holds one count of this clone. The rearrangement joins TRBV3-1 (or the pseudogene TRBV3-2) to TRBJ2-3, with 8 bases that match TRBD2. With V trimmed by 4 bases and J by 3 bases, 12 bases remained unmatched. The CDR3 is 17 residues long. Per the germline V gene, CDR1 is LGHDT and CDR2 is YNNKEL (reference sequence). The DNA for the CDR3 is TGTGCCAGCAGCCCCCGGACTAGCTCGGTTGGGACAGATACGCAGTATTTT. Encoded protein: CASSPRTSSVGTDTQYF.

This sequence joins TRBV3-1 (or the pseudogene TRBV3-2) and TRBJ1-2; D is possibly TRBD1 (5 bases). This CDR3 is built from 16 residues. CDR1 LGHDT and CDR2 YNNKEL come from the germline V gene (reference sequence). Deletions cut 4 bases from V and 4 bases from J, with 19 bases between. This chain's CDR3 is CASSRLGEIDSYGYTF. The CDR3 bases are TGTGCCAGCAGCCGCCTGGGGGAGATAGACAGCTATGGCTACACCTTC.

The chain recombines TRBV19 with TRBJ1-1, with D perhaps TRBD1 (6 bases). V was pared by 5 bases and J by 0 bases, with 13 bases between. From germline, CDR1 is LNHDA and CDR2 SQIVND (reference sequence). The CDR3 sequence is 15 residues long. CDR3 nucleotide sequence: TGTGCCAGTAGTTGGGCAGGGGATTTGAACACTGAAGCTTTCTTT. Residues: CASSWAGDLNTEAFF.